These T cell receptor beta chains were read from a single sample in a study of cytomegalovirus exposure and HLA in healthy donors. Assay: immunoSEQ multiplex PCR; the TCRdb copy retains only in-frame clones and omits some. The table includes 160,000 or so clones, roughly 75% detected once. Sequencing used PBMCs. Every receptor here comes from a man aged 40-50 years in good health and CMV-seronegative. CDR3s include the opening cysteine and the closing phenylalanine or tryptophan. A D gene is named only where the DNA matches it firmly. Size values are once, few and many counts, or a class for expanded clones, and some rows have none.

d_gene	abundance	len	v_gene	j_gene	CDR3nt	CDR3aa
TRBD1	once	17	TRBV27	TRBJ2-5	TGTGCCAGCTCGGATAGCGACAGGACAGGGTTTTTGGAGACCCAGTACTTC	CASSDSDRTGFLETQYF
NA	NA	12	TRBV25-1	TRBJ1-2	TGTGCCAGCAGTGGAGATATCTATGGCTACACCTTC	CASSGDIYGYTF
TRBD2	NA	16	TRBV5-5	TRBJ2-5	TGTGCCAGCAGCTGGGGGACTAGCGGGGGGCAAGAGACCCAGTACTTC	CASSWGTSGGQETQYF
TRBD2	NA	19	TRBV7-9	TRBJ2-5	TGTGCCAGCAGCTCTCCGGGACTAGCGAGCCAGGGGCCCTCAGAGACCCAGTACTTC	CASSSPGLASQGPSETQYF
NA	NA	15	TRBV13	TRBJ1-4	TGTGCCAGCAGCTCCTCGGGGTTAACTAATGAAAAACTGTTTTTT	CASSSSGLTNEKLFF
TRBD1	NA	14	TRBV30	TRBJ1-4	TGTGCCTGGAGGAACAGGGGGCCCAATGAAAAACTGTTTTTT	CAWRNRGPNEKLFF
NA	NA	15	TRBV6-5	TRBJ2-1	TGTGCCAGCAGTTACGATCTCGGGAGCGCAGCTGAGCAGTTCTTC	CASSYDLGSAAEQFF
TRBD2	NA	11	TRBV20-1	TRBJ2-3	TGCAGTGCTGCGACTAGCGGGACGCAGTATTTT	CSAATSGTQYF
TRBD1	NA	13	TRBV7-9	TRBJ1-1	TGTTCCATCAAGGGACAGGTGGGCACTGAAGCTTTCTTT	CSIKGQVGTEAFF
TRBD1	NA	15	TRBV4-3	TRBJ1-6	TGCGCCAGCAGCCAGGGCGCGGGACAGACTTCACCCCTCCACTTT	CASSQGAGQTSPLHF
TRBD2	NA	16	TRBV7-3	TRBJ2-3	TGTGCCAGCAGCTTAAACGGCGGGAGGGCCGCAGATACGCAGTATTTT	CASSLNGGRAADTQYF
NA	NA	15	TRBV5-1	TRBJ2-7	TGCGCCAGCAGCTTATATCAGGGGCCTCACTACGAGCAGTACTTC	CASSLYQGPHYEQYF
TRBD1	once	14	TRBV5-6	TRBJ2-1	TGTGCCAGCCGAAGACAGGGGGCCTACAATGAGCAGTTCTTC	CASRRQGAYNEQFF
TRBD1	NA	14	TRBV6-1	TRBJ2-2	TGTGCCAGCAGTGAAACACAGGGGGCCGGGGAGCTGTTTTTT	CASSETQGAGELFF
NA	NA	15	TRBV19	TRBJ2-2	TGTGCCAGTAGTATGGAGGGGAGGCGTACCGGGGAGCTGTTTTTT	CASSMEGRRTGELFF
NA	NA	15	TRBV25-1	TRBJ2-1	TGTGCCAGCAGTGCCAGGGTAGCGGAAGTCTATGAGCAGTTCTTC	CASSARVAEVYEQFF
NA	NA	14	TRBV6-5	TRBJ2-7	TGTGCCAGCAGTTACTCGAGAGGTCCTTACGAGCAGTACTTC	CASSYSRGPYEQYF